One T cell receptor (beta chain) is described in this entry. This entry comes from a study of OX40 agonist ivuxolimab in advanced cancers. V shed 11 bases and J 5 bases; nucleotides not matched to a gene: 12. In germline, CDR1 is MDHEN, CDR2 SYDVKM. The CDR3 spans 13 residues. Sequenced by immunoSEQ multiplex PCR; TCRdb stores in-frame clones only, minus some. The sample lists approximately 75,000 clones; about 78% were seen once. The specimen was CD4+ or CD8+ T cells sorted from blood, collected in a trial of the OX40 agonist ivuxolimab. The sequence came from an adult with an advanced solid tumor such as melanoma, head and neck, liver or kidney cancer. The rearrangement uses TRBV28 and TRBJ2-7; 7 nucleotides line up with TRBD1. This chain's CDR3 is CAFQKTGYDEQYF. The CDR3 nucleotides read TGTGCCTTCCAGAAGACAGGGTACGACGAGCAGTACTTC.